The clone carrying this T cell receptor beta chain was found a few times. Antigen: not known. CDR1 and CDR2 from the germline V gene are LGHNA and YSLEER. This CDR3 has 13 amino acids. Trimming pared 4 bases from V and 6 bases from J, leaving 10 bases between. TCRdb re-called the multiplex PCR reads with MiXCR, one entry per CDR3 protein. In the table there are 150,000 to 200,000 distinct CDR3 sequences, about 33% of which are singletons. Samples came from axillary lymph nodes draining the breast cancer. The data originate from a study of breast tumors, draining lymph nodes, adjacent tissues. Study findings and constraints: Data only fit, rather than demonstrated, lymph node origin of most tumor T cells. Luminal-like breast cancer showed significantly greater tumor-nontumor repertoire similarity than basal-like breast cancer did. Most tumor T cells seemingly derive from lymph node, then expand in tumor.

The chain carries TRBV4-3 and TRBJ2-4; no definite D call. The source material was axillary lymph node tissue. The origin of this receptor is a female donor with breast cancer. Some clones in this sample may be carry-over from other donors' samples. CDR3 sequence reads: CASSPFGSNIQYF. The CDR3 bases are TGCGCCAGCAGCCCCTTCGGCTCAAACATTCAGTACTTC.